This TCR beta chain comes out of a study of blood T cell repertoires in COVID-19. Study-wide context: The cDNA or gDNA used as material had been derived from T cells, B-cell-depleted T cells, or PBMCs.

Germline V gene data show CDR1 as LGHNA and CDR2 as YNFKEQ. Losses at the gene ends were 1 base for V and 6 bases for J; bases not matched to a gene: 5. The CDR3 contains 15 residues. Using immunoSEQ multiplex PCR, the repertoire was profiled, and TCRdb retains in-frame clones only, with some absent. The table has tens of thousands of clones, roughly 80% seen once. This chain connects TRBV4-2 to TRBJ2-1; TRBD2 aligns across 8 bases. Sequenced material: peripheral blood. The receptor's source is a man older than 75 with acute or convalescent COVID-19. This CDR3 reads CASSQVTSGRNEQFF. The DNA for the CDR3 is TGTGCCAGCAGCCAAGTAACTAGCGGCCGCAATGAGCAGTTCTTC.